Described below is a single TCR beta chain sequence and its context. No antigen is known for it. Qualities for individual bases were not recorded, and no much larger clone is one base off. Libraries were constructed by the immunoSEQ multiplex PCR assay. A mixture of 60 forward primers for TCR Vbeta segments and 13 reverse primers for TCR Jbeta segments was used in the multiplex PCR. The CDR3 region of rearranged TCR beta genes was amplified from genomic DNA with a multiplex PCR assay. The amplified TCR beta libraries were sequenced on the Illumina HiSeq System as 87-base-pair reads. The paper's data handling went like this. A later analysis tallied 75 million to 95 million unique TCR beta chains across the 666 repertoires, and around 10 million of those chains were shared by two or more donors. Raw reads were error-corrected and collapsed into unique sequences by a nearest-neighbor algorithm in which closely related sequences were merged to remove PCR and sequencing errors. To assign V, D and J gene segments, CDR3 sequences were aligned to IMGT reference sequences. For a sequence to be retained, at least a six-nucleotide match to both a V gene segment and a J gene segment was required. Rearrangements were called productive when the CDR3 lacked stop codons and stayed in frame with V and J; all others were non-productive. CDR3 was defined by IMGT convention, running from the second conserved V-encoded cysteine to the conserved J-encoded phenylalanine. The earlier analysis of about 530 of the donors excluded any sequence lacking an unambiguous match to a single V gene segment. An earlier analysis of 550 to 650 of the donors classified V segments as functional when productive rearrangements were above 56.7% and as segregating when the standard deviation between donors was above 5%. A statistical classification framework was developed to diagnose cytomegalovirus status using the catalog of TCR beta chain sequences. In a later analysis, TCR nucleotide sequences were compared against IMGT/GENE-DB human TR gene sequences so that V and J genes could be assigned. Using the TCRdist pipeline, a later analysis assigned CDR3 sequences along with most-parsimonious VDJ recombination scenarios. In a later analysis, each TCR beta chain was defined by its CDR3 amino acid sequence together with its V-gene family, and reads without a unique V-gene family were excluded. In a later analysis, fewer than 650 highly shared, low-generation-probability nucleotide sequences were removed to address suspected cross-contamination and a sequencing artifact. In a later analysis, a clonal expansion index was calculated for each public chain from normalized within-repertoire ranks of inferred template counts. Generation probabilities in a later analysis came from a VDJ recombination model fitted to out-of-frame rearrangements, and those results were checked against IGoR. In a later analysis, TCR-TCR, TCR-HLA and TCR-CMV co-occurrence was scored with hypergeometric tests, and a repertoire-size bias correction was applied to TCR pairs. A later analysis estimated false discovery rates by permuting HLA or CMV assignments 20 times. In a later analysis, co-occurring TCRs were grouped using DBSCAN, and TCRdist sequence similarity was added for clustering within HLA-allele-positive subsets. Repertoires with fewer than 30,000 or more than 120,000 public chains, plus five repertoires with anomalous nucleotide sharing, were excluded from co-occurrence clustering. Sourced from immuneACCESS, this table was stored by TCRdb with only in-frame sequences that have V and J called. A share of the clones is absent; for the studies checked, an unresolved V gene accounts for under half, and the remainder has no known explanation. D and trimming come from the DNA, and the V and J calls and clone size come from that table. For this sample there are about 130,000 clones; 80% appear just once. The ten biggest clones cover less than 5% of the sample.

The data belong to a study of cytomegalovirus exposure and HLA in healthy donors (dated by TCRdb to the late 2010s). About the study as a whole: According to an earlier analysis of around 600 of the donors, about 170 million T cells yielded over 100 million unique TCR beta sequences and less than 300 Gb of sequence data. Among 398 genotyped donors of the cohort, an average of 235,054 unique TCR beta nucleotide sequences were sequenced per donor, roughly 20% of them non-productive. Alongside the repertoire data, information on donor age, sex, ethnicity and CMV serostatus was compiled. Class I and class II HLA loci were covered by the typing at four-digit resolution. The T cell repertoires of some 700 subjects were profiled by immunosequencing and related to cytomegalovirus serostatus. Roughly 290 gigabases of sequencing data and tens of millions of unique TCR sequences made up an early release that covered nearly 650 HLA-typed donors. Roughly five DR-DQ haplotypes were handled as single units for association and clustering, since linkage in the cohort was strong. The number of typed donors differed by locus: about 620-640 for A, B, C, DRB1 and DQB1; approximately 520 for DQA1; 606 for DPA1; and about 450 for DPB1. The study was designed to test whether signatures of past pathogen exposure could be identified by cataloging public T cell receptors. Besides the first cohort of approximately 710 subjects, a separate validation cohort made up of 120 different subjects was used. To decide whether each TCR beta V gene segment behaved as functional or pseudogenic, an earlier analysis of fewer than 750 of the donors relied on high-throughput TCR beta sequencing. Every repertoire in the discovery cohort had been generated on one and the same sequencing platform. Rather than using new phenotypic data, the later analysis identified candidate immune exposures from TCR beta sequences and from how often those sequences occurred across donors. The study combined high-throughput TCR immunosequencing, statistical association of individual TCRs with disease status, and machine learning to predict cytomegalovirus infection status. Among the approximately 400 genotyped donors, approximately 76% belonged to the genetic ancestry cluster associated with self-reported Caucasian donors. A later genetic analysis used genome-wide SNP genotypes for about three fifths of the 666 donors, treating that subset as a discovery cohort. A later analysis re-examined previously published TCR beta repertoires from more than 650 donors and added high-resolution HLA genotyping to investigate patterns of TCR occurrence. Overall study results and their limits: According to a later analysis, TCR association rates differed among HLA loci, with DRB1 alleles showing the most associated TCRs and HLA-C alleles showing the fewest. A further reported finding was that TCR beta sequences accurately predicted the HLA-A and HLA-B alleles for most subjects in the first cohort. The classifier was reported to diagnose cytomegalovirus status with high specificity and sensitivity in both the original cohort and the validation cohort. The cohort was sequenced for TCR beta chains only, and without alpha or paired-chain data the features that could be detected were limited. Because counts were too low, roughly 16 rarely observed V segments, including chromosome 9 orphons, were excluded from the earlier analysis of a few hundred of the donors. CMV serostatus was the only immune exposure information available for the cohort. Sequencing depth was assumed to be roughly uniform across donors in the presence/absence analyses, though that assumption may not hold. Because HLA typing was missing for some donors at each locus, association tests included only the typed subset. At a false discovery rate of 0.05, a later analysis linked some 17,000 TCR beta sequences to specific HLA alleles. According to a later analysis, most CMV-associated TCR beta chains appeared to be HLA-restricted, and the HLA associations seemed to be driven largely by CMV exposure. Correlated functional status among segregating V segments might be attributable to linkage disequilibrium, but an unknown experimental factor could not be ruled out. Some IMGT-functional V segments, including TRBV6-2 and TRBV6-3, could not be distinguished by the 87-base-pair reads and were therefore excluded. In an earlier analysis of about 600 of the donors, most TCR beta V segments appeared in productive rearrangements about 87% or about 30% of the time, broadly matching IMGT annotations. While some public TCRs were present in many individuals, most TCR sequences turned up only very rarely across donors. Strong co-occurrence of HLA alleles, especially DR and DQ, made assigning TCR associations to individual alleles difficult. The authors suggested that the approach could potentially be extended to other disease states and immunological phenotypes. In vitro tests confirmed that a few of the cytomegalovirus-associated TCR beta chains recognize cytomegalovirus antigens. An association between a missense DCLRE1C variant and V-gene and J-gene trimming of TCR beta chains was found in a later genetic analysis and replicated in an independent cohort. A cluster of highly shared sequence variants was judged likely to represent a technical artifact of the sequencing pipeline. According to a later genetic analysis, donors in an Asian-associated ancestry cluster had fewer N-insertions in productive TCRs than the approximately 630-donor mean. In a later analysis, HLA-associated TCR beta chains were found to be more clonally expanded and to have lower generation probabilities than equally common non-associated chains. The study gave a list of around 170 TCR beta chains associated with cytomegalovirus. Several of the top co-occurrence clusters appeared to be linked to parvovirus B19, influenza, CMV and Epstein-Barr virus, according to a later analysis.

According to the germline V gene, CDR1 reads MNHEY and CDR2 reads SVGAGI. V gives up 0 bases and J gives up 6 bases, and the segment between their germline ends measures 11 bases. From cysteine to phenylalanine, the CDR3 is 15 amino acids long. Of all the DNA, just the CDR3 is kept, 45 bases in frame from base 1. In total, approximately 610 healthy bone marrow donors made up the cohort. At the time of sampling, every cohort member was nominally healthy, though immune exposures that went unrecorded were likely present. Of the 610 or so cohort members, roughly 300 had positive CMV serostatus and fewer than 400 had negative CMV serostatus, and CMV serostatus was not recorded for the donor. A peripheral blood sample was provided by each donor, and peripheral blood mononuclear cells were used for TCR beta sequencing. Genomic DNA extraction from the blood cell samples was performed with the Qiagen DNeasy Blood Extraction Kit.

The chain employs TRBV6-5 and TRBJ1-4; the D segment could be TRBD1, given 6 matching bases. Input material: PBMCs. The clonotype comes from a man aged 25-40 years in good health. The base sequence is TGTGCCAGCAGTTACTCGGGGACAAGGTATGAAAAACTGTTTTTT. Translated, it reads CASSYSGTRYEKLFF.